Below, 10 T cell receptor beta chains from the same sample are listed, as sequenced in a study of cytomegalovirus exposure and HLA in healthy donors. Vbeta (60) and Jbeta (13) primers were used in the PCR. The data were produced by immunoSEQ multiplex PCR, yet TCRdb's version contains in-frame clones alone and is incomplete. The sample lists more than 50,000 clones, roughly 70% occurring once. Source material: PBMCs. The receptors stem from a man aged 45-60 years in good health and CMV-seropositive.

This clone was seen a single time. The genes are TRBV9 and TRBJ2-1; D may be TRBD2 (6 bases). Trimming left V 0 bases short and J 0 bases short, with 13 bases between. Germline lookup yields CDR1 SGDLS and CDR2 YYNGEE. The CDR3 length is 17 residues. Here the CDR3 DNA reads TGTGCCAGCAGCGTAGTAAAGGGCGGGACCTCCTACAATGAGCAGTTCTTC. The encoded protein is CASSVVKGGTSYNEQFF.

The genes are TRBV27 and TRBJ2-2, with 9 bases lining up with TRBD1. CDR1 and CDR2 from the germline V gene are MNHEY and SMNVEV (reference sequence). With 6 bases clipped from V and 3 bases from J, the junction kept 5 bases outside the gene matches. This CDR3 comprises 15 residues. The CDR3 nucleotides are TGTGCCAGCAGGACAGGGGGTACGGACACCGGGGAGCTGTTTTTT. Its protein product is CASRTGGTDTGELFF.

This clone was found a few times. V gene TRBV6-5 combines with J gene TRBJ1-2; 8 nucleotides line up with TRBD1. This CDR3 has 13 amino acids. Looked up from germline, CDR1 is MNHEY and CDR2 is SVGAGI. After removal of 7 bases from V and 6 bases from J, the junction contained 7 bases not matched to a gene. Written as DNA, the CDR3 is TGTGCCAGCACCTTGGACAGGGACAATGGCTACACCTTC. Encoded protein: CASTLDRDNGYTF.

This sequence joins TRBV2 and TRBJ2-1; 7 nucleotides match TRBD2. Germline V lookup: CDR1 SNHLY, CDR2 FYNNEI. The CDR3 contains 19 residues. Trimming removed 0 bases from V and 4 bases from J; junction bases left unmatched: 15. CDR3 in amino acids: CASSEARGAERGLYNEQFF. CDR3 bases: TGTGCCAGCAGTGAAGCGAGAGGGGCCGAGCGGGGCCTATACAATGAGCAGTTCTTC.

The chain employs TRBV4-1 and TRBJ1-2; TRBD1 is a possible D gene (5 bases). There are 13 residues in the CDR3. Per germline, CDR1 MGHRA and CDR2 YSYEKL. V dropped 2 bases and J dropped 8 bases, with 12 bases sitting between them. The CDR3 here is CASSQPRGGGYTF. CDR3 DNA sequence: TGCGCCAGCAGCCAACCCCGGGGGGGAGGCTACACCTTC.

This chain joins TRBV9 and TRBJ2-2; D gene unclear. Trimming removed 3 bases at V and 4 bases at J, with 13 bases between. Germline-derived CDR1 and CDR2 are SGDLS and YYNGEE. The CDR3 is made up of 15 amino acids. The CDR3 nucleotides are TGTGCCAGCAGCGCCCTCTCCACAACCACCGGGGAGCTGTTTTTT. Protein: CASSALSTTTGELFF.

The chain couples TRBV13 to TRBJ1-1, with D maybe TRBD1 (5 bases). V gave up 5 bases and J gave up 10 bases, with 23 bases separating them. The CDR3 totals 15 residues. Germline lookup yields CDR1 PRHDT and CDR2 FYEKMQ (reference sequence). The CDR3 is CASSIGTLGRKRAFF. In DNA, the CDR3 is TGTGCCAGCAGCATCGGGACTCTAGGAAGAAAAAGAGCTTTCTTT.

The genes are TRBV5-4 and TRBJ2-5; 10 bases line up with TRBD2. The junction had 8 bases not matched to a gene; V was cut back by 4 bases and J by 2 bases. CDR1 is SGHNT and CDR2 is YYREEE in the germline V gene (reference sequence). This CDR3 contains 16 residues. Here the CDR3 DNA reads TGTGCCAGCAGCCTGTCAGCTAGCGGGGGTCAAGAGACCCAGTACTTC. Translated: CASSLSASGGQETQYF.

This CDR3 reads CASSEAHTGGYGYTF. DNA for the CDR3: TGTGCCAGCAGTGAAGCGCACACAGGGGGCTATGGCTACACCTTC. The gene calls are TRBV6-1 and TRBJ1-2, with 8 bases aligning to TRBD1. The CDR3 has 15 amino acids. With V trimmed by 0 bases and J by 4 bases, 4 bases remained unmatched. Per the germline V gene, CDR1 is MNHNS and CDR2 is SASEGT.

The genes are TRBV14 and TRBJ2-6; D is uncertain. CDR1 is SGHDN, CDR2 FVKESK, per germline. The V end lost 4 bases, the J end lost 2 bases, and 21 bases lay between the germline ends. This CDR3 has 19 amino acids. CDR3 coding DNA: TGTGCCAGCAGCCCAATACGAATTAGAAATACGGCTGGGGCCAACGTCCTGACTTTC. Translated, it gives CASSPIRIRNTAGANVLTF.